The clone carrying this T cell receptor (beta chain) showed up just once. Its specificity is not known. The CDR3 runs 19 residues. Germline CDR1 SGHTA, CDR2 FQGNSA. V gave up 4 bases and J gave up 4 bases, with 29 bases separating them. Method: immunoSEQ multiplex PCR; TCRdb's copy keeps in-frame clones and lacks some. This repertoire shows 850,000 to 1,200,000 clones, about 80% found once; its top ten account for about 1.5%. The data were taken from a study of shared clonotypes between healthy human individuals. Study-wide results and caveats: Among four donors, approximately 5.4% of naive CD4 clonotypes were found in common.

The source material was memory CD4+ T cells sorted from blood. Subset in this sample: CD45RA-negative fraction. This chain joins TRBV7-2 and TRBJ2-7, with D possibly being TRBD1 or TRBD2 (7 bases each). The clonotype comes from a man younger than 35 in good health. DNA of the CDR3: TGTGCCAGCAGCTGGGCATCAGGACTAGGGGGCGGGAGTGGTTACGAGCAGTACTTC. Its protein is CASSWASGLGGGSGYEQYF.